The present T cell receptor beta chain was sequenced within a study of T cells after yellow fever vaccination. Study results and caveats: Repertoires obtained by FACS sorting could include abundant clonotypes that entered as contaminants from the bulk population.

Details on this clonotype: The antigen remains undetermined.

Germline V gene lookup returns CDR1 SGHTA and CDR2 FQGNSA. The CDR3 has 15 amino acids. V was clipped by 4 bases and J by 4 bases, with 16 bases between them. As TCR cDNA was made by 5'RACE template switching, a universal primer site and UMIs were added. TCRdb re-analysed the 5' RACE reads in MiXCR, keeping a single row per CDR3 protein. This repertoire shows 500,000 to 650,000 distinct CDR3 sequences, around a sixth found once; its top ten account for 17%. The sample was PBMCs, taken 5 days after the first yellow fever vaccination. The chain employs TRBV7-2 and TRBJ2-5, with D tentatively TRBD2 (6 bases). The origin of this receptor is a man aged 18 to 35 who received the YFV17D yellow fever vaccine. CDR3 amino acids: CASSYAGRGAETQYF. CDR3 in DNA: TGTGCCAGCAGCTACGCCGGGAGAGGGGCAGAGACCCAGTACTTC. The full variable domain, in which reference TRBV7-2 and TRBJ2-5 provide the parts outside the CDR3, is GAGVSQSPSNKVTEKGKDVELRCDPISGHTALYWYRQSLGQGLEFLIYFQGNSAPDKSGLPSDRFSAERTGGSVSTLTIQRTQQEDSAVYLCASSYAGRGAETQYFGPGTRLLVL.